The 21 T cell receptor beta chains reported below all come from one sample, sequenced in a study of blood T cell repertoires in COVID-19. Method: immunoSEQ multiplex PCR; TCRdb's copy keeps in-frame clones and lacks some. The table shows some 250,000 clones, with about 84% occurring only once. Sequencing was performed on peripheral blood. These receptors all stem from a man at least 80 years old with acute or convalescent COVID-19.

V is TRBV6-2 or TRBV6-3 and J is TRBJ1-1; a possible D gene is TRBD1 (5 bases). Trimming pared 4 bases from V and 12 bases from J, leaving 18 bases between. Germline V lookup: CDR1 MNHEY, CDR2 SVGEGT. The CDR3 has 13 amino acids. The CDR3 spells CASSSEGTRRTFF. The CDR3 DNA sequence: TGTGCCAGCAGTTCGGAGGGGACGCGTAGGACTTTCTTT.

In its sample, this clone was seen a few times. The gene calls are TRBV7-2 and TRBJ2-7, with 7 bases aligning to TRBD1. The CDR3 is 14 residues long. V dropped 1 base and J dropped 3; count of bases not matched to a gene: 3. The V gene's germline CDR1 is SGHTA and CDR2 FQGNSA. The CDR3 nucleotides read TGTGCCAGCAGCTTAGACAACAGGGGCTACGAGCAGTACTTC. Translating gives CASSLDNRGYEQYF.

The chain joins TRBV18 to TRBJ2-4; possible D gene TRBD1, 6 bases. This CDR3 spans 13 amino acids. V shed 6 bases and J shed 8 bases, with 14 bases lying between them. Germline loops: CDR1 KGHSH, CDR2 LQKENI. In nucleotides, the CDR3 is TGTGCCAGCTCCCTACAGGGATTTGACATTCAGTACTTC. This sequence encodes CASSLQGFDIQYF.

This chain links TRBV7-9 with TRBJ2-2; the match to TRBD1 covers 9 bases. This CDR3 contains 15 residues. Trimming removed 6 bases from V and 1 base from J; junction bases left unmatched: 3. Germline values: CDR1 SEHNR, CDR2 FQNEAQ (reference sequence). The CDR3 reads CASSSGQGNTGELFF. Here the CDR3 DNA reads TGTGCCAGCAGTTCGGGACAGGGGAACACCGGGGAGCTGTTTTTT.

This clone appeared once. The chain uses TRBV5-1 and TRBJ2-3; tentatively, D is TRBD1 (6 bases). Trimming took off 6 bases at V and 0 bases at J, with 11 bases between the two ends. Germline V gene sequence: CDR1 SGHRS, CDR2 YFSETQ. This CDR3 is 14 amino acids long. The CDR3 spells CASNQQGSTDTQYF. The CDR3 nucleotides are TGCGCCAGCAACCAACAGGGTAGCACAGATACGCAGTATTTT.

The CDR3 protein is CASSPGVRSNQPQHF. As DNA, the CDR3 is TGTGCCAGCAGTCCAGGGGTCAGGAGCAATCAGCCCCAGCATTTT. V usage is TRBV27 and J usage is TRBJ1-5; tentative D call: TRBD1 (6 bases). The CDR3 is 15 amino acids. Germline assignment: CDR1 MNHEY and CDR2 SMNVEV (reference sequence). The V end was cut by 5 bases, the J end by 1 base, with 12 bases between.

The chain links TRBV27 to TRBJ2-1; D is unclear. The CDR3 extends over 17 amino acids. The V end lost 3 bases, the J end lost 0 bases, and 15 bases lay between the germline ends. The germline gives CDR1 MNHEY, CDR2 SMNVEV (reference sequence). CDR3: CASSLFGQRSSYNEQFF. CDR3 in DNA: TGTGCCAGCAGTTTGTTCGGCCAGCGCAGCTCCTACAATGAGCAGTTCTTC.

The CDR3: CASSIMTGLNEQFF. CDR3 bases: TGTGCCAGCAGCATCATGACAGGGCTAAATGAGCAGTTCTTC. The chain employs TRBV7-2 and TRBJ2-1, with 7 bases aligning to TRBD1. This CDR3 comprises 14 residues. Trimming at V came to 5 bases and at J to 7 bases, leaving 8 bases not matched to a gene. Germline V gene data show CDR1 as SGHTA and CDR2 as FQGNSA.

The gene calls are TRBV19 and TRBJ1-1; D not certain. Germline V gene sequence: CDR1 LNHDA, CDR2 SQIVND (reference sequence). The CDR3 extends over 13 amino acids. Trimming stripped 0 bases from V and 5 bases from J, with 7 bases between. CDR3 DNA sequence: TGTGCCAGTAGTATAGAATTCCGGACTGAAGCTTTCTTT. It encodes CASSIEFRTEAFF.

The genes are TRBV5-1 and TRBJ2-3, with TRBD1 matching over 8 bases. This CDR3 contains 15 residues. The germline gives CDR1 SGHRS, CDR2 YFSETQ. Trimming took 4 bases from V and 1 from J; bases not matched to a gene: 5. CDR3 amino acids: CASSTGTGGTDTQYF. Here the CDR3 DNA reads TGCGCCAGCAGCACCGGGACAGGCGGCACAGATACGCAGTATTTT.

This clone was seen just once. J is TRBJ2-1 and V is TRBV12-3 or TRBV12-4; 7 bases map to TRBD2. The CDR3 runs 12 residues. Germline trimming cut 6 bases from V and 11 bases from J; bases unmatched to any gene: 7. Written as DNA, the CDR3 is TGTGCCAGCAGCCTTAGCGGGTCCAAGCAGTTCTTC. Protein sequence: CASSLSGSKQFF.

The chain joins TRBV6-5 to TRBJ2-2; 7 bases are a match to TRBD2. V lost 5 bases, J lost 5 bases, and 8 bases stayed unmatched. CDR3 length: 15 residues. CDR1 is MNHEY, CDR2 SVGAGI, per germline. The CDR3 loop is CASSPPAGVTGELFF. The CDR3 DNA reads TGTGCCAGCAGTCCACCCGCGGGGGTAACCGGGGAGCTGTTTTTT.

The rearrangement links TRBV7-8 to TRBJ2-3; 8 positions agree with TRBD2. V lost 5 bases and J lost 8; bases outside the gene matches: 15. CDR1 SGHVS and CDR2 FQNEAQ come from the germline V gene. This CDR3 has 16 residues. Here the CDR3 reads CASSPRGLDGLGTQYF. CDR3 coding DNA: TGTGCCAGCAGCCCCCGGGGACTAGACGGTTTGGGTACGCAGTATTTT.

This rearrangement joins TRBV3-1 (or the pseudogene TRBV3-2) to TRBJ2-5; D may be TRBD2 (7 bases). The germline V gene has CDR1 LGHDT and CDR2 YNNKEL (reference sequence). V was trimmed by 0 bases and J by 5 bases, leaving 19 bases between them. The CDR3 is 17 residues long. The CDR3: CASSQEKGGGQGETQYF. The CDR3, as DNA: TGTGCCAGCAGCCAAGAGAAAGGCGGGGGCCAGGGGGAGACCCAGTACTTC.

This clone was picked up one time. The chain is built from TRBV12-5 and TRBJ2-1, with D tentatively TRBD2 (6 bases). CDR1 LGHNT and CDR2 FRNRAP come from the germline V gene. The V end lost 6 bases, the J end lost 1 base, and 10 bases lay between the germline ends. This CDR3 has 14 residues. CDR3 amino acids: CASGLGLSYNEQFF. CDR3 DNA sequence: TGTGCTAGTGGCCTGGGACTTTCCTACAATGAGCAGTTCTTC.

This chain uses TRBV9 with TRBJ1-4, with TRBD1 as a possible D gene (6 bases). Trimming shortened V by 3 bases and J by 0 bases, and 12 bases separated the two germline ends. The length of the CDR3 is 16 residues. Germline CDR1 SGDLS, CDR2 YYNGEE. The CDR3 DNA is TGTGCCAGCAGCGCACAGGGATTTGCAACTAATGAAAAACTGTTTTTT. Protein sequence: CASSAQGFATNEKLFF.

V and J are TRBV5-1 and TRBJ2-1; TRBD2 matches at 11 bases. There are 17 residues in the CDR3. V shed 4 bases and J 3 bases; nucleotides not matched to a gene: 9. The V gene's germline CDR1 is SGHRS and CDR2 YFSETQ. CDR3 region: CASSPGGTSGSYNEQFF. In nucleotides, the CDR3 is TGCGCCAGCAGCCCGGGGGGAACTAGCGGGAGCTACAATGAGCAGTTCTTC.

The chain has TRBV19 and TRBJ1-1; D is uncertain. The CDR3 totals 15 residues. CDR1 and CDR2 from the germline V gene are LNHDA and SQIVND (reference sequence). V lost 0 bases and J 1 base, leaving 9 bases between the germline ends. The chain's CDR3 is CASSIDRRENTEAFF. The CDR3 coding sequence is TGTGCCAGTAGTATAGATAGGAGGGAGAACACTGAAGCTTTCTTT.

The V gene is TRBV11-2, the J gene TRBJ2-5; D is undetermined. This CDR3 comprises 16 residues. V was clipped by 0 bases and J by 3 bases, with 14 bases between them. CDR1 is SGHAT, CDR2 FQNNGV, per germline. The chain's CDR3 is CASSLEISRLKETQYF. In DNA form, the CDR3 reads TGTGCCAGCAGCTTAGAGATCTCGCGCCTCAAAGAGACCCAGTACTTC.

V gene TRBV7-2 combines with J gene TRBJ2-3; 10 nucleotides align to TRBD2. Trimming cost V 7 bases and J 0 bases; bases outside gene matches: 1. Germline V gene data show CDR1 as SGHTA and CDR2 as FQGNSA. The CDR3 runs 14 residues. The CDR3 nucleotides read TGTGCCAGCATAGCGGGGGGCAGCACAGATACGCAGTATTTT. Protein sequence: CASIAGGSTDTQYF. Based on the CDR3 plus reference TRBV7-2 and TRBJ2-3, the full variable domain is GAGVSQSPSNKVTEKGKDVELRCDPISGHTALYWYRQSLGQGLEFLIYFQGNSAPDKSGLPSDRFSAERTGGSVSTLTIQRTQQEDSAVYLCASIAGGSTDTQYFGPGTRLTVL.

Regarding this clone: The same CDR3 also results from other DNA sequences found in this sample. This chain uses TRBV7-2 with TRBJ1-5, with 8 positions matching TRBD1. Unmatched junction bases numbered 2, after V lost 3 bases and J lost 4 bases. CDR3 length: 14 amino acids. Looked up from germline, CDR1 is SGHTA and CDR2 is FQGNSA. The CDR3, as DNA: TGTGCCAGCAGCTTGGGGACAGGAAATCAGCCCCAGCATTTT. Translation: CASSLGTGNQPQHF.